The present TCR beta chain was sequenced within a study of T-cell reconstitution after alpha-beta-depleted transplantation in children. Study-wide points: Newly generated T cells supplied most T-cell counts and diversity one year post-transplant. Surviving recipient T cells and thymic progenitors underlay high day-60 TCRbeta diversity in some patients. After transplant, at about two months, alpha-beta T cells were reportedly derived from several hundred expanded graft clones.

The CDR3 spans 14 residues. V was pared by 3 bases and J by 4 bases, with 12 bases between. Germline lookup yields CDR1 MGHRA and CDR2 YSYEKL. In this sample, this clonotype turned up a few times. The antigen is not known. Unique molecular identifiers were used to barcode this TCRbeta library. TCRdb passed the PCR reads through MiXCR, listing each CDR3 protein once. The repertoire consists of more than 200,000 distinct CDR3 sequences, with approximately 24% occurring once and the leading ten covering about 4.8%. V is TRBV4-1 and J is TRBJ1-2; D not resolved. The sequence was obtained from a female patient aged 2 to 10 who had a stem cell transplant for congenital amegakaryocytic thrombocytopenia, so the T cells may come from the graft donor. Specimen: PBMCs, mostly from graft donor cells, collected 360 days after TCRalphabeta/CD19-depleted stem cell transplant. The chain's CDR3 is CASSHQQILYGYTF. The CDR3 nucleotides are TGCGCCAGCAGCCACCAACAGATTCTCTATGGCTACACCTTC.